This T cell receptor (beta chain) was recorded in a study of human versus mouse CDR3 diversity and MHC coevolution. Method: immunoSEQ multiplex PCR; TCRdb's copy keeps in-frame clones and lacks some. Found here are 80,000 or so clones, 93% of them singletons; the top ten hold over 1.3%. Turning to this clone: As yet, its antigen is unknown.

There are 15 residues in the CDR3. CDR1 and CDR2 from the germline V gene are SGHAT and FQNNGV. The J segment lost 1 base and the V segment lost 5 bases, leaving 4 bases of the junction unmatched. Study-wide results and limits: Among all groups, most of the three human donors showed least clonal inequality.

This TCR was sampled from a person aged 30 to 69 in good health. The sequencing input was naive CD4+ T cells from blood. Subset described: CD45RO-negative CD62L-positive naive CD4 T cells. The V and J genes are TRBV11-2 and TRBJ2-2; TRBD2 aligns across 7 bases. CDR3 region: CASSRAGRNTGELFF. The CDR3 DNA reads as TGTGCCAGCAGCCGAGCGGGACGGAACACCGGGGAGCTGTTTTTT. Full variable domain (outside the CDR3, taken from reference TRBV11-2 and TRBJ2-2): EAGVAQSPRYKIIEKRQSVAFWCNPISGHATLYWYQQILGQGPKLLIQFQNNGVVDDSQLPKDRFSAERLKGVDSTLKIQPAKLEDSAVYLCASSRAGRNTGELFFGEGSRLTVL.